A selection of T cell receptor beta chains follows, all from one sample in a study of sequential checkpoint blockade in melanoma. Measured with immunoSEQ multiplex PCR; TCRdb has only the in-frame clones, and not every one. The sample includes 12,000 or so clones, approximately 80% of them seen just once. The specimen was CD8+ T cells sorted from blood (inferred from file names), collected from a patient given nivolumab and ipilimumab in sequence. The receptors shown here come from a human donor with melanoma. The CDR3 runs from the conserved cysteine through the conserved F or W. The D gene is left open where the match is weak. The size field is filled for only some rows; it gives once, few, many or a size class.

J gene | clone size | V gene | D gene | CDR3 length | CDR3 DNA | CDR3 protein
TRBJ2-1 | NA | TRBV4-2 | NA | 14 | TGTGCCAGCAGCCAAGATGCTAGCTTGAATGAGCAGTTCTTC | CASSQDASLNEQFF
TRBJ2-7 | NA | TRBV27 | TRBD1 | 16 | TGTGCCAGCAGTTTATCCGGACAGGGGGCGATCCACGAGCAGTACTTC | CASSLSGQGAIHEQYF
TRBJ1-4 | once | TRBV7-2 | NA | 14 | TGTGCCAGCAGCCTACGCCCGACTGCTGAAAAACTGTTTTTT | CASSLRPTAEKLFF
TRBJ2-5 | NA | TRBV11-2 | NA | 16 | TGTGCCAGCAGCTTAAAAATGGGGTTAGGAGGCGAGACCCAGTACTTC | CASSLKMGLGGETQYF
TRBJ1-1 | NA | TRBV29-1 | NA | 15 | TGCAGCGTTCTTGTCCCACAGCCCGGGAACACTGAAGCTTTCTTT | CSVLVPQPGNTEAFF
TRBJ2-7 | few | TRBV7-9 | NA | 12 | TGTGCCAGCAGCTCCCTCTCCTACGAGCAGTACTTC | CASSSLSYEQYF
TRBJ2-1 | once | TRBV6-4 | TRBD2 | 15 | TGTGCCAGCAGTGAGATAATAGCGGGGACCAATGAGCAGTTCTTC | CASSEIIAGTNEQFF
TRBJ2-7 | NA | TRBV5-1 | NA | 11 | TGCGCCAGCAGCTTGTTGAGTGAGCAGTACTTC | CASSLLSEQYF
TRBJ2-3 | NA | TRBV29-1 | NA | 15 | TGCAGCGTCGATCCGGCGGGGACTAGCACAGATACGCAGTATTTT | CSVDPAGTSTDTQYF
TRBJ1-1 | NA | TRBV5-1 | NA | 13 | TGCGCCAGCAGCTTGGTTCTTTCCACTGAAGCTTTCTTT | CASSLVLSTEAFF
TRBJ2-2 | NA | TRBV5-1 | TRBD2 | 14 | TGCGCCAGCAGCGTTAGCGGGAGCACCGGGGAGCTGTTTTTT | CASSVSGSTGELFF
TRBJ1-5 | NA | TRBV30 | NA | 13 | TGTGCCTGGAGTGTAGGGGGGGTTGGGCCCCAGCATTTT | CAWSVGGVGPQHF
TRBJ2-2 | NA | TRBV2 | NA | 15 | TGTGCCAGCAGTAAGGGGTCCACGAACACCGGGGAGCTGTTTTTT | CASSKGSTNTGELFF
TRBJ2-3 | NA | TRBV28 | TRBD2 | 16 | TGTGCCAGCAGGCCCGAGCGGGGGTATTACACAGATACGCAGTATTTT | CASRPERGYYTDTQYF
TRBJ2-3 | NA | TRBV10-2 | NA | 13 | TGCGCCAGCAGGGCGGGAATAACAGATACGCAGTATTTT | CASRAGITDTQYF
TRBJ2-7 | NA | TRBV6-6 | TRBD1 | 15 | TGTGCCAGCAGTTACGACCGGGACAGCTTCTACGAGCAGTACTTC | CASSYDRDSFYEQYF
TRBJ1-1 | NA | TRBV6-5 | NA | 14 | TGTGCCAGCAGTCGAATCGGGGAGAACACTGAAGCTTTCTTT | CASSRIGENTEAFF
TRBJ1-2 | NA | TRBV25-1 | NA | 11 | TGTGCCAGCAGGGCGGGGGCCGGCTACACCTTC | CASRAGAGYTF
TRBJ2-7 | NA | TRBV5-1 | TRBD2 | 15 | TGCGCCAGCAGCTTGGTGGTTGCGGGAGGGATCGAGCAGTACTTC | CASSLVVAGGIEQYF
TRBJ2-7 | NA | TRBV2 | TRBD1 | 18 | TGTGCCAGCGGACTTCTCGGGACAGAGAGTTTTAGCTCCTACGAGCAGTACTTC | CASGLLGTESFSSYEQYF
TRBJ1-2 | NA | TRBV13 | TRBD1 | 15 | TGTGCCAGCAGCCACTTGGAGGACAGGGAGAATGGCTACACCTTC | CASSHLEDRENGYTF
TRBJ1-1 | NA | TRBV7-9 | NA | 14 | TGTGCCAGCAGCCCCTTGGGGGCGGGCACTGAAGCTTTCTTT | CASSPLGAGTEAFF
TRBJ2-5 | NA | TRBV5-6 | TRBD1 | 14 | TGTGCCAGCAGCTCGGGACAGGAGAAAGAGACCCAGTACTTC | CASSSGQEKETQYF
TRBJ2-1 | NA | TRBV30 | TRBD2 | 15 | TGTGCCTGGAGTGTGCCGGGGGGAAGCTACAATGAGCAGTTCTTC | CAWSVPGGSYNEQFF
TRBJ2-1 | NA | TRBV27 | NA | 12 | TGTGCCAGCAGTTTAACCCTACCTGAGCAGTTCTTC | CASSLTLPEQFF
TRBJ1-1 | NA | TRBV5-6 | NA | 13 | TGTGCCAGCAGCTTTGGACAGAACACTGAAGCTTTCTTT | CASSFGQNTEAFF
TRBJ2-2 | NA | TRBV5-6 | TRBD1 | 18 | TGTGCCAGCAGCCCAACACCCGGGACAGGGGTGAACACCGGGGAGCTGTTTTTT | CASSPTPGTGVNTGELFF
TRBJ2-1 | NA | TRBV4-1 | TRBD2 | 17 | TGCGCCAGCAGCCAACCTCTAGCGGGACCTTCCTACAATGAGCAGTTCTTC | CASSQPLAGPSYNEQFF
TRBJ2-1 | NA | TRBV27 | TRBD2 | 17 | TGTGCCAGCAGTTCAGGACTAGCGGGATACCACTACAATGAGCAGTTCTTC | CASSSGLAGYHYNEQFF
TRBJ2-5 | NA | TRBV5-4 | NA | 13 | TGTGCCAGCAGCCCCGGGGGTGGGGAGACCCAGTACTTC | CASSPGGGETQYF
TRBJ2-1 | once | TRBV29-1 | TRBD1 | 14 | TGCAGCGTTGATCGACAGGGGTCCTACAATGAGCAGTTCTTC | CSVDRQGSYNEQFF
TRBJ1-2 | once | TRBV10-3 | NA | 14 | TGTGCCATCAGTGAGGGTGGGGGGGCGTATGGCTACACCTTC | CAISEGGGAYGYTF
TRBJ1-1 | NA | TRBV19 | NA | 13 | TGTGCCAGTAGTTCGGTCAGGGGAACTGAAGCTTTCTTT | CASSSVRGTEAFF
TRBJ2-1 | NA | TRBV10-2 | NA | 14 | TGCGCCAGCAGTGAGCCGGGGAGGCGGGATGAGCAGTTCTTC | CASSEPGRRDEQFF
TRBJ2-7 | NA | TRBV5-1 | TRBD2 | 13 | TGCGCCAGCGGGACTAGCGGGGCCTACGAGCAGTACTTC | CASGTSGAYEQYF
TRBJ1-1 | NA | TRBV19 | NA | 13 | TGTGCCAGTAGTATAGGGACAGCCACTGAAGCTTTCTTT | CASSIGTATEAFF
TRBJ2-5 | NA | TRBV9 | NA | 14 | TGTGCCAGCAGTGAGACTAGTCGGTGGGAGACCCAGTACTTC | CASSETSRWETQYF
TRBJ2-1 | few | TRBV6-5 | NA | 13 | TGTGCCAGCAGCCTGGACAGTTACAATGAGCAGTTCTTC | CASSLDSYNEQFF